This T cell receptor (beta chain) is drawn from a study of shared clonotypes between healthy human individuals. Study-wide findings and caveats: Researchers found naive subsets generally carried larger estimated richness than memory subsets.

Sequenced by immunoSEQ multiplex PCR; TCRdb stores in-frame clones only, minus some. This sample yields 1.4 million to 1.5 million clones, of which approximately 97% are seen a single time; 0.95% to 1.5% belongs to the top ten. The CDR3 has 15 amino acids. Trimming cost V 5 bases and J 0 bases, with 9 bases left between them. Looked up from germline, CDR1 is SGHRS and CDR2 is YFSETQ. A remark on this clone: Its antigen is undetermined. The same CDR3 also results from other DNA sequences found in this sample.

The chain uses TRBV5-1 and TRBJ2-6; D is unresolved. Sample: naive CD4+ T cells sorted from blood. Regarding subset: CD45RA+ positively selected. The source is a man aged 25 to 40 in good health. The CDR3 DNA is TGCGCCAGCAGTTCACAGCTCTCTGGGGCCAACGTCCTGACTTTC. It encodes CASSSQLSGANVLTF.